These 32 T cell receptor beta chains were sequenced from one sample in a study of blood T cell repertoires in COVID-19. Data came from immunoSEQ multiplex PCR; TCRdb stores just in-frame clones and leaves some out. The sample lists about 260,000 clones, 87% seen once, with approximately 1.5% in the top ten. Source material: peripheral blood. Receptors were obtained from a woman between 35 and 50 years old who had recovered from COVID-19.

This clone was picked up one time. The sample contains more than one DNA sequence encoding this CDR3. The chain couples TRBV5-6 to TRBJ2-3; D not resolved. The CDR3 has 13 amino acids. Trimming removed 0 bases at V and 4 bases at J, with 6 bases between. The germline CDR1 and CDR2 sequences are SGHDT and YYEEEE. The CDR3 sequence: CASSLGGADTQYF. CDR3 bases: TGTGCCAGCAGCTTGGGCGGCGCAGATACGCAGTATTTT.

The V and J genes are TRBV5-4 and TRBJ2-5; D gene ambiguous. The ends were cut back, 4 bases at V and 2 bases at J, with 9 bases in the middle. The CDR3 covers 13 residues. Germline V gene data show CDR1 as SGHNT and CDR2 as YYREEE (reference sequence). In DNA form, the CDR3 reads TGTGCCAGCAGCCGACCGACACAAGAGACCCAGTACTTC. Translation gives CASSRPTQETQYF.

The V gene is TRBV2, the J gene TRBJ2-1, with TRBD2 as a possible D gene (5 bases). The CDR3 has 14 residues. Looked up from germline, CDR1 is SNHLY and CDR2 is FYNNEI. V was pared by 7 bases and J by 4 bases, with 14 bases between. CDR3 residues: CASIELALYNEQFF. The CDR3 nucleotides are TGTGCCAGCATTGAGCTAGCTTTATACAATGAGCAGTTCTTC. Combining the CDR3 with reference TRBV2 and TRBJ2-1 gives the whole variable domain EPEVTQTPSHQVTQMGQEVILRCVPISNHLYFYWYRQILGQKVEFLVSFYNNEISEKSEIFDDQFSVERPDGSNFTLKIRSTKLEDSAMYFCASIELALYNEQFFGPGTRLTVL.

The CDR3 region is CASSGRTGTYQETQYF. Here the CDR3 DNA reads TGTGCCAGCAGTGGTCGGACAGGGACGTACCAAGAGACCCAGTACTTC. This sequence joins TRBV25-1 and TRBJ2-5; 8 bases are shared with TRBD1. This CDR3 comprises 16 residues. Looked up from germline, CDR1 is MGHDK and CDR2 is SYGVNS. V lost 4 bases, J lost 0 bases, and 7 bases stayed unmatched.

The V call is TRBV6-5, the J call TRBJ1-5; weak D call: TRBD1 (6 bases). Trimming took 6 bases from V and 6 from J, leaving 12 bases between them. The CDR3 runs 13 residues. Per the germline V gene, CDR1 is MNHEY and CDR2 is SVGAGI. The chain's CDR3 is CASSATGGQPQHF. In nucleotides, the CDR3 is TGTGCCAGCAGCGCGACAGGAGGTCAGCCCCAGCATTTT.

V and J are TRBV5-1 and TRBJ1-4; the match to TRBD1 covers 9 bases. Unmatched junction bases numbered 7, after V lost 4 bases and J lost 6 bases. This CDR3 is 15 amino acids long. Per the germline V gene, CDR1 is SGHRS and CDR2 is YFSETQ. The CDR3 DNA is TGCGCCAGCAGCGGACAGGGGTGGAAAGATGAAAAACTGTTTTTT. Its translation is CASSGQGWKDEKLFF.

The rearrangement links TRBV6-6 to TRBJ1-4; unclear D gene. V was trimmed by 6 bases and J by 8 bases, leaving 10 bases between them. Germline-derived CDR1 and CDR2 are MNHNY and SVGAGI (reference sequence). The CDR3 has 12 residues. For the CDR3, the DNA is TGTGCCAGCAGCCCCACGAGGGAAAAACTGTTTTTT. Protein: CASSPTREKLFF.

The chain uses TRBV12-5 and TRBJ1-1; 9 bases are shared with TRBD1. Looked up from germline, CDR1 is LGHNT and CDR2 is FRNRAP. This CDR3 has 14 residues. The J segment lost 1 base and the V segment lost 6 bases, leaving 3 bases of the junction unmatched. The CDR3 protein is CASGTGQGNTEAFF. The CDR3 coding sequence is TGTGCTAGTGGGACGGGACAGGGGAACACTGAAGCTTTCTTT.

The chain has TRBV20-1 and TRBJ2-4; D gene unclear. The CDR3 loop spans 14 amino acids. Germline V gives CDR1 DFQATT, CDR2 SNEGSKA (reference sequence). Trimming stripped 3 bases from V and 0 bases from J, with 9 bases between. The CDR3 protein is CSASGIRAKNIQYF. CDR3 DNA sequence: TGCAGTGCTAGTGGTATCCGAGCCAAAAACATTCAGTACTTC.

This clone is a singleton in its sample. The chain is built from TRBV2 and TRBJ2-3; 9 nucleotides align to TRBD2. The junction had 6 bases not matched to a gene; V was cut back by 8 bases and J by 0 bases. The V gene's germline CDR1 is SNHLY and CDR2 FYNNEI. The CDR3 extends over 15 amino acids. The CDR3 nucleotides read TGTGCCAGCGGTAGGCTAGCGGGGAGCACAGATACGCAGTATTTT. It translates to CASGRLAGSTDTQYF.

The V and J genes are TRBV19 and TRBJ2-7; D is possibly TRBD1 (7 bases). Germline V gene data show CDR1 as LNHDA and CDR2 as SQIVND (reference sequence). The CDR3 has 15 amino acids. V was clipped by 1 base and J by 2 bases, with 12 bases between them. DNA for the CDR3: TGTGCCAGTAGTATAGGACAGGGAGGTACCTACGAGCAGTACTTC. Amino acid sequence: CASSIGQGGTYEQYF. Full variable domain (missing parts from reference TRBV19 and TRBJ2-7): DGGITQSPKYLFRKEGQNVTLSCEQNLNHDAMYWYRQDPGQGLRLIYYSQIVNDFQKGDIAEGYSVSREKKESFPLTVTSAQKNPTAFYLCASSIGQGGTYEQYFGPGTRLTVT.

This chain joins TRBV3-1 (or the pseudogene TRBV3-2) and TRBJ2-3, with TRBD2 matching 8 bases. Germline V gives CDR1 LGHDT, CDR2 YNNKEL (reference sequence). The CDR3 runs 17 residues. Trimming cost V 3 bases and J 0 bases; bases outside gene matches: 8. The CDR3 bases are TGTGCCAGCAGCCAGCTTCGGCGGGGGGCTAGCACAGATACGCAGTATTTT. Translated, it gives CASSQLRRGASTDTQYF.

Comments on this clone: Sequence at one end of the junction differs from germline and may be a read error. V gene TRBV20-1 combines with J gene TRBJ1-4; D possibly corresponds to TRBD1 (5 bases). CDR1 and CDR2 (germline): DFQATT, SNEGSKA (reference sequence). The CDR3 extends over 10 amino acids. The CDR3 bases are TGCAGTGCTAGCGCCGGGACTGCTATTTTT. This codes for CSASAGTAIF.

This sequence joins TRBV7-2 and TRBJ2-3; 13 bases match TRBD2. The CDR3 runs 18 residues. The germline V gene has CDR1 SGHTA and CDR2 FQGNSA. The J segment lost 1 base and the V segment lost 4 bases, leaving 8 bases of the junction unmatched. For the CDR3, the DNA is TGTGCCAGCAGCTCTCCGCCTGGGACTAGCGGGGGCACAGATACGCAGTATTTT. Amino acids: CASSSPPGTSGGTDTQYF.

The chain is built from TRBV5-1 and TRBJ2-3; TRBD2 aligns across 8 bases. The CDR3 length is 17 residues. CDR1 and CDR2 from the germline V gene are SGHRS and YFSETQ. Trimming at V came to 3 bases and at J to 0 bases, leaving 9 bases not matched to a gene. The DNA of the CDR3 is TGCGCCAGCAGCTATCTCCCTAGCGGGCAGAGCACAGATACGCAGTATTTT. Amino acid sequence: CASSYLPSGQSTDTQYF.

The gene calls are TRBV19 and TRBJ1-5; 8 bases fit TRBD1. The trim removed 10 bases at V and 8 bases at J, leaving 13 bases unmatched. Per the germline V gene, CDR1 is LNHDA and CDR2 is SQIVND (reference sequence). The CDR3 is 14 residues long. CDR3 DNA: TGTGCCACCGCCGGGACAGGACGCGTAGAGCCCCAGCATTTT. Translated: CATAGTGRVEPQHF.

The gene calls are TRBV7-6 and TRBJ1-1; TRBD1 might be the D (6 bases). Germline V gene sequence: CDR1 SGHVS, CDR2 FNYEAQ. Trimming removed 2 bases from V and 1 base from J, with 14 bases in between. This CDR3 comprises 16 residues. DNA of the CDR3: TGTGCCAGCAGCTTATCGTACAGGGTAACGAACACTGAAGCTTTCTTT. It codes for CASSLSYRVTNTEAFF.

This clone appeared a single time. The rearrangement uses TRBV3-1 (or the pseudogene TRBV3-2) and TRBJ2-3; 8 positions match TRBD1. With 4 bases clipped from V and 7 bases from J, the junction kept 7 bases outside the gene matches. CDR3 size: 14 residues. Germline-derived CDR1 and CDR2 are LGHDT and YNNKEL (reference sequence). The CDR3 nucleotides read TGTGCCAGCAGCCGGGACAGGCCCCCGAATACGCAGTATTTT. Translated: CASSRDRPPNTQYF.

This clone was detected only once. This chain uses TRBV11-1 with TRBJ2-5, with TRBD2 matching 9 bases. The CDR3 runs 15 residues. The germline gives CDR1 SGHAT, CDR2 FQDESV (reference sequence). V was clipped by 5 bases and J by 5 bases; unmatched bases: 9. The CDR3 sequence is CASSPRLAERETQYF. The CDR3 DNA reads as TGTGCCAGCAGCCCGAGACTAGCGGAGAGGGAGACCCAGTACTTC.

V usage is TRBV11-2 and J usage is TRBJ1-2; 12 nucleotides line up with TRBD1. Trimming cost V 5 bases and J 8 bases; bases outside gene matches: 12. This CDR3 is built from 16 residues. Germline CDR1 is SGHAT and CDR2 is FQNNGV. In nucleotides, the CDR3 is TGTGCCAGCAGCCTCGCGGCGGGACAGGGGGCGGTGGGCTACACCTTC. Translation: CASSLAAGQGAVGYTF.

The chain recombines TRBV5-1 with TRBJ2-3; maybe TRBD2 (6 bases). CDR1 is SGHRS, CDR2 YFSETQ, per germline. With 4 bases removed from V and 1 base from J, the gap between germline ends came to 10 bases. The CDR3 runs to 14 residues. The CDR3 loop is CASSPGGGTDTQYF. The CDR3 coding sequence is TGCGCCAGCAGCCCTGGCGGGGGCACAGATACGCAGTATTTT.

This chain connects TRBV4-3 to TRBJ1-2; 7 bases fit TRBD1. Germline CDR1 reads LGHNA; CDR2 reads YSLEER. This CDR3 is built from 14 residues. Germline trimming cut 4 bases from V and 6 bases from J; bases unmatched to any gene: 8. The CDR3 DNA sequence: TGCGCCAGCAGCCGGGACACAACAGGGGATGGCTACACCTTC. Residues: CASSRDTTGDGYTF.

This CDR3 is CASSTSGAGGWNEQFF. In DNA form, the CDR3 reads TGCGCCAGCAGCACCTCGGGAGCGGGGGGGTGGAATGAGCAGTTCTTC. The chain couples TRBV5-1 to TRBJ2-1; 10 nucleotides agree with TRBD2. Germline CDR1 SGHRS, CDR2 YFSETQ. The CDR3 is 16 residues long. V lost 4 bases to trimming and J lost 7 bases; unmatched junction nucleotides: 11.

The chain carries TRBV10-3 and TRBJ2-7; perhaps TRBD1 as D (5 bases). The CDR3 is made up of 13 amino acids. Germline V lookup: CDR1 ENHRY, CDR2 SYGVKD. The germline V and J ends were trimmed by 6 bases and 6 bases, with 15 bases remaining between them. The CDR3 reads CAIRNNLRGEQYF. The CDR3 nucleotides are TGTGCCATCAGGAACAACCTTAGGGGCGAGCAGTACTTC.

The chain couples TRBV12-5 to TRBJ2-7; TRBD1 might be the D (6 bases). Germline V gives CDR1 LGHNT, CDR2 FRNRAP. The CDR3 contains 12 residues. Trimming pared 5 bases from V and 7 bases from J, leaving 12 bases between. The CDR3 loop reads CASGQGPFEQYF. The CDR3, as DNA: TGTGCTAGTGGTCAGGGGCCCTTTGAGCAGTACTTC.

This clone was observed at least ten times. The chain has TRBV18 and TRBJ1-1; maybe TRBD1 (5 bases). Germline-derived CDR1 and CDR2 are KGHSH and LQKENI. V was cut by 4 bases and J by 1 base, with 10 bases left in between. CDR3 length: 14 amino acids. CDR3 nucleotides: TGTGCCAGCTCACTCCAGGGTCCGAACACTGAAGCTTTCTTT. Residues: CASSLQGPNTEAFF. Full variable domain (remainder filled in from reference TRBV18 and TRBJ1-1): NAGVMQNPRHLVRRRGQEARLRCSPMKGHSHVYWYRQLPEEGLKFMVYLQKENIIDESGMPKERFSAEFPKEGPSILRIQQVVRGDSAAYFCASSLQGPNTEAFFGQGTRLTVV.

The chain employs TRBV27 and TRBJ1-2; D is possibly TRBD1 (6 bases). Germline V gene sequence: CDR1 MNHEY, CDR2 SMNVEV (reference sequence). This CDR3 has 15 residues. Deletions cut 1 base from V and 5 bases from J, with 14 bases between. The CDR3 region has the DNA TGTGCCAGCAGTTTATTGGGACACAAGGGGTATGGCTACACCTTC. Its translation is CASSLLGHKGYGYTF.

The chain employs TRBV28 and TRBJ1-2, with D perhaps TRBD1 (5 bases). The CDR3 contains 13 residues. Germline lookup yields CDR1 MDHEN and CDR2 SYDVKM. V gave up 3 bases and J gave up 5 bases, with 10 bases separating them. Written as DNA, the CDR3 is TGTGCCAGCAGTTTGACGGGGGAGTATGGCTACACCTTC. Translated, it gives CASSLTGEYGYTF.

The V call is TRBV19, the J call TRBJ2-7, with D perhaps TRBD1 (5 bases). CDR3 length: 14 amino acids. The germline gives CDR1 LNHDA, CDR2 SQIVND (reference sequence). Trimming took off 2 bases at V and 4 bases at J, with 12 bases between the two ends. The CDR3 DNA is TGTGCCAGTAGTATAAGTAGGACAACTTACGAGCAGTACTTC. It encodes CASSISRTTYEQYF.

The chain links TRBV12-5 to TRBJ1-2; D is ambiguous. V was cut by 4 bases and J by 4 bases, with 10 bases left in between. The CDR3 runs to 13 residues. Germline loops: CDR1 LGHNT, CDR2 FRNRAP. CDR3 protein: CASGSQDFYGYTF. CDR3 bases: TGTGCTAGTGGTTCCCAGGATTTCTATGGCTACACCTTC.

The chain combines TRBV5-1 with TRBJ2-5, with 9 bases that match TRBD1. V trimming: 4 bases; J trimming: 7 bases; junction bases outside the gene matches: 17. The CDR3 loop spans 17 amino acids. Germline V gives CDR1 SGHRS, CDR2 YFSETQ. The CDR3 sequence is CASSATTGGPHGWTQYF. The DNA for the CDR3 is TGCGCCAGCAGCGCGACCACAGGGGGCCCCCACGGGTGGACCCAGTACTTC.

V and J are TRBV30 and TRBJ2-7; TRBD1 agrees at 11 bases. From germline, CDR1 is GTSNPN and CDR2 SVGIG (reference sequence). V lost 2 bases to trimming and J lost 2 bases; unmatched junction nucleotides: 5. This CDR3 region has 15 residues. This CDR3 is CAWSRGTGGAYEQYF. In DNA form, the CDR3 reads TGTGCCTGGAGTCGTGGGACAGGGGGGGCCTACGAGCAGTACTTC.